A single sample gave rise to the 27 T cell receptor beta chains below, sequenced in a study of T cells in Graves' hyperthyroidism and ophthalmopathy. Regions amplified from RNA transcripts were the TCR beta CDR3 regions. HTBI primers were used for first-round RT-PCR of the TCR CDR3. TCRdb redid the calling of the multiplex PCR reads with MiXCR, one entry per CDR3 protein. The table has some 530,000 distinct CDR3 sequences, approximately 23% seen once. The material sequenced was blood. The receptors here all came from a woman in her 70s with Graves' ophthalmopathy.

This clonotype was counted at least ten times. V usage is TRBV2 and J usage is TRBJ2-5, with a possible D match to TRBD2 (6 bases). Trimming pared 7 bases from V and 1 base from J, leaving 16 bases between. Germline V lookup: CDR1 SNHLY, CDR2 FYNNEI. The CDR3 totals 15 residues. The CDR3 region has the DNA TGTGCCAGCACAGAGGCGGGACTTCTCCAAGAGACCCAGTACTTC. It codes for CASTEAGLLQETQYF.

This clonotype was seen repeatedly, ten times or more. The rearrangement links TRBV7-3 to TRBJ2-1, with D possibly being TRBD1 (5 bases). The CDR3 loop spans 14 amino acids. The V end lost 2 bases, the J end lost 6 bases, and 11 bases lay between the germline ends. Germline V gives CDR1 SGHTA, CDR2 FQGTGA. Here the CDR3 reads CASSLSGIGNEQFF. CDR3 nucleotide sequence: TGTGCCAGCAGCTTATCAGGGATTGGCAATGAGCAGTTCTTC.

The chain couples TRBV30 to TRBJ2-2, with 7 bases fitting TRBD1. Germline V gene lookup returns CDR1 GTSNPN and CDR2 SVGIG (reference sequence). The trim removed 4 bases at V and 6 bases at J, leaving 8 bases unmatched. This CDR3 contains 14 residues. CDR3 sequence reads: CAWTRSQGAGELFF. As DNA, the CDR3 is TGTGCCTGGACCCGGTCCCAGGGGGCCGGGGAGCTGTTTTTT.

With respect to this clonotype: The germline gene is not matched at one end of the junction; a read error may be the cause. The V gene is TRBV27, the J gene TRBJ2-2; weak D call: TRBD2 (6 bases). Germline CDR1 is MNHEY and CDR2 is SMNVEV (reference sequence). The CDR3 extends over 15 amino acids. The CDR3 sequence: CASSRYLANTRELFF. DNA of the CDR3: TGTGCCAGCAGCCGTTACCTAGCGAACACCAGGGAGCTGTTTTTT.

This chain links TRBV4-3 with TRBJ1-4; possibly TRBD1 for D (6 bases). Germline CDR1 and CDR2: LGHNA and YSLEER. The CDR3 has 16 amino acids. Between the trimmed V and J ends, which lost 1 base and 0 bases, there was a span of 9 bases. The CDR3: CASSQGTVATNEKLFF. In nucleotides, the CDR3 is TGCGCCAGCAGCCAAGGGACAGTTGCAACTAATGAAAAACTGTTTTTT.

This chain joins TRBV2 and TRBJ2-1, with 8 positions matching TRBD2. The CDR3 contains 15 residues. CDR1 and CDR2 (germline): SNHLY, FYNNEI. V lost 4 bases, J lost 9 bases, and 11 bases stayed unmatched. The CDR3 protein is CASSVDSGAAGEQFF. CDR3 sequence (DNA): TGTGCCAGCAGTGTTGATAGCGGGGCAGCCGGTGAGCAGTTCTTC.

This clonotype has a count of ten or more. The chain carries TRBV28 and TRBJ2-1; 9 bases map to TRBD2. The CDR3 is 15 amino acids. Per germline, CDR1 MDHEN and CDR2 SYDVKM. V lost 6 bases to trimming and J lost 5 bases; unmatched junction nucleotides: 8. The CDR3 here is CASSHVTSGNNEQFF. CDR3 nucleotides: TGTGCCAGCAGCCACGTGACTAGCGGTAACAATGAGCAGTTCTTC.

In the case of this clonotype: A much larger clone is a single base away; this may be a read error. The rearrangement links TRBV27 to TRBJ2-7, with 7 bases identical to TRBD2. J was trimmed by 2 bases and V by 2 bases; bases with no gene match: 6. Germline values: CDR1 MNHEY, CDR2 SMNVEV (reference sequence). The CDR3 extends over 15 amino acids. DNA for the CDR3: TGTGCCAGCAGTTTACATCCTAGCGGACCCTACGAGCAGTACTTC. The encoded protein is CASSLHPSGPYEQYF.

This rearrangement joins TRBV3-1 to TRBJ2-7, with 9 bases matching TRBD1. This CDR3 has 15 residues. Germline V gives CDR1 LGHDT, CDR2 YNNKEL (reference sequence). The V segment lost 1 base and the J segment 2 bases; nucleotides outside the gene matches: 3. The CDR3 here is CASSQGTGETYEQYF. DNA for the CDR3: TGTGCCAGCAGCCAAGGGACAGGGGAGACCTACGAGCAGTACTTC.

This clonotype was seen many times. This chain links TRBV2 with TRBJ2-7; D call uncertain. The CDR3 length is 13 residues. CDR1 is SNHLY and CDR2 is FYNNEI in the germline V gene. Between the trimmed V and J ends, which lost 7 bases and 2 bases, there was a span of 12 bases. In DNA form, the CDR3 reads TGTGCCAGCAATGAGGATATCACCTACGAGCAGTACTTC. Its translation: CASNEDITYEQYF.

The chain uses TRBV29-1 and TRBJ2-2; a weak D match, TRBD2 (5 bases). Trimming stripped 4 bases from V and 6 bases from J, with 6 bases between. The CDR3 spans 11 residues. Germline lookup yields CDR1 SQVTM and CDR2 ANQGSEA. The CDR3 region has the DNA TGCAGCGTTGGAGGGCCCGGGGAGCTGTTTTTT. It codes for CSVGGPGELFF.

The V gene is TRBV3-1, the J gene TRBJ2-5; TRBD1 matches 9 bases. CDR3 size: 16 residues. Germline values: CDR1 LGHDT, CDR2 YNNKEL (reference sequence). Trimming removed 2 bases from V and 1 base from J; junction bases left unmatched: 5. The CDR3 is CASSQRGTGIQETQYF. Written as DNA, the CDR3 is TGTGCCAGCAGCCAAAGGGGGACAGGGATCCAAGAGACCCAGTACTTC.

This clonotype was counted between two and nine times. The chain recombines TRBV20-1 with TRBJ1-2; the match to TRBD1 covers 8 bases. CDR3 length: 13 amino acids. Germline V gene sequence: CDR1 DFQATT, CDR2 SNEGSKA (reference sequence). The ends lost 2 bases at V and 4 bases at J; junction bases unmatched: 3. CDR3 sequence (DNA): TGCAGTGCTAGACAGGACAGGGTCTATGGCTACACCTTC. Protein product: CSARQDRVYGYTF.

V gene TRBV30 combines with J gene TRBJ2-7, with TRBD1 matching over 12 bases. Germline-derived CDR1 and CDR2 are GTSNPN and SVGIG (reference sequence). V trimming: 8 bases; J trimming: 4 bases; junction bases outside the gene matches: 9. The CDR3 totals 14 residues. CDR3 sequence: CALRGTGGMYEQYF. CDR3 in DNA: TGTGCCCTACGTGGGACAGGGGGCATGTACGAGCAGTACTTC.

The chain uses TRBV6-1 and TRBJ2-7; D is unclear. The CDR3 is made up of 14 amino acids. Trimming took 1 base from V and 3 from J, leaving 10 bases between them. CDR1 and CDR2 (germline): MNHNS, SASEGT. The CDR3 here is CASSEEAAHYEQYF. In DNA form, the CDR3 reads TGTGCCAGCAGTGAAGAGGCAGCCCACTACGAGCAGTACTTC.

This clonotype was detected a few times. The chain recombines TRBV18 with TRBJ1-6, with TRBD1 matching over 7 bases. The V and J ends lost 3 bases and 6 bases, in that order; junction bases with no gene match: 5. The CDR3 is made up of 15 amino acids. The germline V gene has CDR1 KGHSH and CDR2 LQKENI. The CDR3 DNA reads as TGTGCCAGCTCACCGGACACAGGGGTTAATTCACCCCTCCACTTT. This gives the protein CASSPDTGVNSPLHF.

This clonotype occurred many times. The genes are TRBV12-3 or TRBV12-4 and TRBJ1-2; no clear D gene. The CDR3 is 13 residues long. The ends were cut back, 5 bases at V and 4 bases at J, with 11 bases in the middle. This CDR3 is CASSLSGGYGYTF. CDR3 nucleotides: TGTGCCAGCAGTCTGTCTGGTGGCTATGGCTACACCTTC.

This clonotype was observed once. This rearrangement joins TRBV7-3 to TRBJ2-1; D is perhaps TRBD1 (6 bases). This CDR3 comprises 13 residues. With 1 base removed from V and 10 bases from J, the gap between germline ends came to 11 bases. The germline V gene has CDR1 SGHTA and CDR2 FQGTGA. The CDR3 loop is CASSLIVGGEQFF. As DNA, the CDR3 is TGTGCCAGCAGCTTAATCGTTGGGGGCGAGCAGTTCTTC.

There are many counts of this clonotype. The chain links TRBV28 to TRBJ1-2; perhaps TRBD1 as D (5 bases). Germline V lookup: CDR1 MDHEN, CDR2 SYDVKM. Trimming left V 8 bases short and J 7 bases short, with 11 bases between. There are 11 residues in the CDR3. CDR3 DNA: TGTGCCAGCGGGCAGGGCCGTGGCTACACCTTC. Its protein is CASGQGRGYTF.

Ten or more counts support this clonotype. The V and J genes are TRBV2 and TRBJ2-1, with 10 bases identical to TRBD2. Trimming removed 10 bases from V and 6 bases from J; junction bases left unmatched: 6. CDR3 length: 13 amino acids. CDR1 SNHLY and CDR2 FYNNEI come from the germline V gene. The CDR3 sequence is CAMEGLASNEQFF. In DNA form, the CDR3 reads TGTGCCATGGAGGGACTAGCGAGCAATGAGCAGTTCTTC.

This clonotype has a count of ten or more. This sequence joins TRBV27 and TRBJ1-2, with TRBD1 matching over 8 bases. The CDR3 loop spans 14 amino acids. The V and J ends lost 5 bases and 4 bases, in that order; junction bases with no gene match: 6. Looked up from germline, CDR1 is MNHEY and CDR2 is SMNVEV (reference sequence). In DNA, the CDR3 is TGTGCCAGCAGTCCTATTGACAGGGGCTATGGCTACACCTTC. Amino acids: CASSPIDRGYGYTF.

This clonotype was counted a single time. The V call is TRBV20-1, the J call TRBJ2-7, with 14 positions matching TRBD2. Germline trimming cut 4 bases from V and 1 base from J; bases unmatched to any gene: 9. CDR3 length equals 17 residues. CDR1 is DFQATT, CDR2 SNEGSKA, per germline (reference sequence). CDR3 sequence: CSAMQGLAGAHSYEQYF. CDR3 bases: TGCAGTGCTATGCAGGGACTAGCGGGAGCCCATTCCTACGAGCAGTACTTC.

J is TRBJ2-1 and V is TRBV11-2; 7 bases map to TRBD1. The CDR3 totals 14 residues. Germline CDR1 reads SGHAT; CDR2 reads FQNNGV. Trimming cost V 5 bases and J 2 bases; bases outside gene matches: 3. The CDR3 sequence: CASSPDRTYNEQFF. The CDR3 bases are TGTGCCAGCAGCCCGGACAGGACCTACAATGAGCAGTTCTTC.

This clonotype was seen a handful of times. For the CDR3, the DNA is TGTGCCAGCAGTGATGACAGAGGCATGGGTCAGCCCCAGCATTTT. Encoded protein: CASSDDRGMGQPQHF. This chain connects TRBV12-3 or TRBV12-4 to TRBJ1-5; tentatively, D is TRBD1 (5 bases). The CDR3 consists of 15 residues. Trimming removed 5 bases from V and 6 bases from J, with 17 bases in between.

This clonotype occurred many times. V and J are TRBV28 and TRBJ1-2; 11 positions match TRBD1. After removal of 6 bases from V and 7 bases from J, the junction contained 13 bases not matched to a gene. CDR1 and CDR2 from the germline V gene are MDHEN and SYDVKM. The CDR3 extends over 16 amino acids. CDR3 protein: CASSRLDRGLAGGYTF. The DNA for the CDR3 is TGTGCCAGCAGCAGGCTGGACAGGGGGCTCGCGGGTGGCTACACCTTC.

CDR3 amino acids: CASSLQGTGGNTGELFF. The CDR3 DNA reads TGTGCCAGCAGCTTACAAGGGACAGGCGGGAACACCGGGGAGCTGTTTTTT. The chain employs TRBV7-3 and TRBJ2-2, with 8 nucleotides matching TRBD1. CDR1 is SGHTA, CDR2 FQGTGA, per germline. Germline trimming cut 2 bases from V and 1 base from J; bases unmatched to any gene: 6. CDR3 length: 17 residues.

J is TRBJ2-7 and V is TRBV24-1; the D is unclear. V shed 7 bases and J shed 2 bases, with 17 bases lying between them. Germline V gene sequence: CDR1 KGHDR, CDR2 SFDVKD. This CDR3 comprises 15 residues. The CDR3 sequence is CATRPSEAPPYEQYF. As DNA, the CDR3 is TGTGCCACCAGGCCCAGCGAGGCTCCCCCCTACGAGCAGTACTTC.